The rows below give T cell receptor beta chains drawn from one sample of a study of cytomegalovirus exposure and HLA in healthy donors. The method was immunoSEQ multiplex PCR; TCRdb's version includes in-frame clones alone and lacks a portion of them. The table shows 95,000 to 150,000 clones, with 80% occurring only once. The source material was PBMCs. These receptors all stem from a female donor in good health and CMV-seropositive. Each CDR3 is given with its conserved first and last residue. The order of the fields is V gene, J gene, CDR3 protein.

v_call: TRBV5-6
j_call: TRBJ1-1
cdr3_aa: CASSALGQGRRTEAFF

v_call: TRBV5-1
j_call: TRBJ1-2
cdr3_aa: CASSLERVRGYGYTF

v_call: TRBV30
j_call: TRBJ2-3
cdr3_aa: CAWIAGSTDTQYF

v_call: TRBV6-6
j_call: TRBJ2-1
cdr3_aa: CASSYSTGGNEQFF

v_call: TRBV7-9
j_call: TRBJ1-2
cdr3_aa: CASSLSRQGGYTF

v_call: TRBV7-6
j_call: TRBJ1-6
cdr3_aa: CASSPRPRSSYNSPLHF

v_call: TRBV15
j_call: TRBJ1-5
cdr3_aa: CATSPLGQEGQPQHF

v_call: TRBV19
j_call: TRBJ2-5
cdr3_aa: CASSIGGGRGETQYF

v_call: TRBV6-5
j_call: TRBJ2-7
cdr3_aa: CASSPTGTGVHEQYF

v_call: TRBV7-6
j_call: TRBJ2-7
cdr3_aa: CASGGYHEQYF

v_call: TRBV7-6
j_call: TRBJ2-7
cdr3_aa: CASSSFSSGDEQYF

v_call: TRBV11-2
j_call: TRBJ2-7
cdr3_aa: CASSLDRTTYEQYF

v_call: TRBV19
j_call: TRBJ2-5
cdr3_aa: CASTPRGGQETQYF

v_call: TRBV28
j_call: TRBJ1-2
cdr3_aa: CASRQPLLGYTF

v_call: TRBV10-3
j_call: TRBJ1-5
cdr3_aa: CAISAGGDQPQHF

v_call: TRBV15
j_call: TRBJ2-7
cdr3_aa: CATSPNAGREQYF

v_call: TRBV30
j_call: TRBJ1-1
cdr3_aa: CAWSPEDYTEAFF

v_call: TRBV21-1
j_call: TRBJ1-2
cdr3_aa: CASNSGYTF

v_call: TRBV6-1
j_call: TRBJ1-5
cdr3_aa: CASMQGHRPQHF

v_call: TRBV25-1
j_call: TRBJ2-7
cdr3_aa: CASSRGDRFYEQYF

v_call: TRBV28
j_call: TRBJ1-1
cdr3_aa: CASSLLPEDTFF

v_call: TRBV18
j_call: TRBJ1-1
cdr3_aa: CASSPQGGPPLNTEAFF

v_call: TRBV5-4
j_call: TRBJ2-5
cdr3_aa: CASSLDRGIKETQYF

v_call: TRBV10-3
j_call: TRBJ1-5
cdr3_aa: CAMAGYQPQHF

v_call: TRBV7-2
j_call: TRBJ1-1
cdr3_aa: CASSITQDTEAFF

v_call: TRBV10-3
j_call: TRBJ1-3
cdr3_aa: CAISDHQIGNTIYF

v_call: TRBV7-2
j_call: TRBJ1-5
cdr3_aa: CASSSWGDQPQHF

v_call: TRBV7-3
j_call: TRBJ2-5
cdr3_aa: CASSLGTGSFETQYF

v_call: TRBV30
j_call: TRBJ1-4
cdr3_aa: CAWNRGAEGKLFF

v_call: TRBV6-4
j_call: TRBJ2-1
cdr3_aa: CASSGTSGGDEQFF

v_call: TRBV27
j_call: TRBJ1-1
cdr3_aa: CASSLRGLTEAFF

v_call: TRBV7-3
j_call: TRBJ1-1
cdr3_aa: CASSLEGRTEAFF

v_call: TRBV5-6
j_call: TRBJ1-3
cdr3_aa: CASSLGALSGNTIYF

v_call: TRBV11-2
j_call: TRBJ1-2
cdr3_aa: CASSSLEGQARGYTF

v_call: TRBV30
j_call: TRBJ2-1
cdr3_aa: CAWSQTLTGNNEQFF

v_call: TRBV19
j_call: TRBJ1-1
cdr3_aa: CASSMSGGGNTEAFF

v_call: TRBV29-1
j_call: TRBJ2-7
cdr3_aa: CSAAGWGGGISEQYF

v_call: TRBV2
j_call: TRBJ1-2
cdr3_aa: CASSEGTTLLYGYTF

v_call: TRBV28
j_call: TRBJ2-5
cdr3_aa: CASSFPGGLFGETQYF

v_call: TRBV10-3
j_call: TRBJ1-1
cdr3_aa: CAIGGQGVWTEAFF

v_call: TRBV7-2
j_call: TRBJ1-2
cdr3_aa: CASSLAKGDRYTF